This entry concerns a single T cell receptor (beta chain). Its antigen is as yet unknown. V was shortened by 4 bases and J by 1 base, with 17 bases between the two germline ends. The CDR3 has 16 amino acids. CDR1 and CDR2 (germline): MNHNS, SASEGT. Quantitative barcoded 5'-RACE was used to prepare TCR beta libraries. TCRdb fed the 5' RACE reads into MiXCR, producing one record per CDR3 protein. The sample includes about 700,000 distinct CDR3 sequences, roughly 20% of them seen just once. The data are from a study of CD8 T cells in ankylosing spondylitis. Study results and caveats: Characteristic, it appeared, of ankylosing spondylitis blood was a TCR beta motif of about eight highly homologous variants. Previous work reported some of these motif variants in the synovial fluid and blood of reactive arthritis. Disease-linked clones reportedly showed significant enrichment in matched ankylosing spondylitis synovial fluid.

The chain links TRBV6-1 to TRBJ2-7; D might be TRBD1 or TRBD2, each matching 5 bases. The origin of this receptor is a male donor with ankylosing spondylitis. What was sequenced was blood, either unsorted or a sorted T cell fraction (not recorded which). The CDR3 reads CASSGGQADRSYEQYF. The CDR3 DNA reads TGTGCCAGCAGTGGAGGACAAGCGGACCGTTCCTACGAGCAGTACTTC.